Listed below are T cell receptor beta chains from one sample, sequenced in a study of regulatory dendritic cells for organ transplantation. Their recognized antigens are unknown. TCRdb's table, derived via immunoSEQ multiplex PCR, lists solely in-frame clones and lacks some. The sample lists about 11,000 clones, 75% occurring once. Sequenced sample: memory CD4+ T cells from blood cultured with regulatory dendritic cells. These receptors were taken from a human donor in good health. CDR3s include the opening cysteine and the closing phenylalanine or tryptophan. D genes are given only for firm matches. Clone size is given for some rows only: seen once, a few or many times, or a class if the clone is expanded.

cdr3_nt: TGTGCCAGCAGGAGGACAGACACGTACGAGCAGTACTTC
cdr3_aa: CASRRTDTYEQYF
cdr3_length: 13
d_call: .
clone_size: few
v_call: TRBV28
j_call: TRBJ2-7

cdr3_nt: TGTGCCAGCAGCCCGGACAGGGGGAACCAAGAGACCCAGTACTTC
cdr3_aa: CASSPDRGNQETQYF
cdr3_length: 15
d_call: TRBD1
clone_size: medium-sized
v_call: TRBV5-4
j_call: TRBJ2-5

cdr3_nt: TGTGCCAGCAGCCAAACCGAAACAGGGGCTAATGAAAAACTGTTTTTT
cdr3_aa: CASSQTETGANEKLFF
cdr3_length: 16
d_call: TRBD1
clone_size: few
v_call: TRBV4-2
j_call: TRBJ1-4

cdr3_nt: TGTGCCAGCAGTAGGGGGTTCAATGAGCAGTTCTTC
cdr3_aa: CASSRGFNEQFF
cdr3_length: 12
d_call: .
clone_size: .
v_call: TRBV6-5
j_call: TRBJ2-1

cdr3_nt: TGTGCCAGCAGCAACCCGGAGAGAGACAGGGGGACGGGGAGAGATACGCAGTATTTT
cdr3_aa: CASSNPERDRGTGRDTQYF
cdr3_length: 19
d_call: .
clone_size: few
v_call: TRBV21-1
j_call: TRBJ2-3

cdr3_nt: TGTGCCAGCAGCTTGATGGACACCTCTGGAAACACCATATATTTT
cdr3_aa: CASSLMDTSGNTIYF
cdr3_length: 15
d_call: .
clone_size: .
v_call: TRBV5-8
j_call: TRBJ1-3

cdr3_nt: TGTGCCAGCAGCAAGGGGGACACTTCGAACGCCGGGGAGCTGTTTTTT
cdr3_aa: CASSKGDTSNAGELFF
cdr3_length: 16
d_call: .
clone_size: .
v_call: TRBV5-4
j_call: TRBJ2-2

cdr3_nt: TGTGCCAGCAGCTTCGACAGGGGGCAGAACTATGGCTACACCTTC
cdr3_aa: CASSFDRGQNYGYTF
cdr3_length: 15
d_call: TRBD1
clone_size: .
v_call: TRBV5-4
j_call: TRBJ1-2

cdr3_nt: TGTGCCAGCAGCCCCGTTGGGACAGGGGGCACTGAAGCTTTCTTT
cdr3_aa: CASSPVGTGGTEAFF
cdr3_length: 15
d_call: TRBD1
clone_size: .
v_call: TRBV7-2
j_call: TRBJ1-1

cdr3_nt: TGTGCCAGCAGTGAACAGACAGATTACGAGCAGTACTTC
cdr3_aa: CASSEQTDYEQYF
cdr3_length: 13
d_call: .
clone_size: .
v_call: TRBV6-1
j_call: TRBJ2-7

cdr3_nt: TGTGCCAGCAGCATAACTGGAGAGACCCAGTACTTC
cdr3_aa: CASSITGETQYF
cdr3_length: 12
d_call: .
clone_size: .
v_call: TRBV7-2
j_call: TRBJ2-5

cdr3_nt: TGTGCCAGCAGCTTACAGGACTTCTCTGGAAACACCATATATTTT
cdr3_aa: CASSLQDFSGNTIYF
cdr3_length: 15
d_call: .
clone_size: once
v_call: TRBV7-9
j_call: TRBJ1-3

cdr3_nt: TGTGCCAGCTCACCCCCGGCAGGGGCCAATTCACCCCTCCACTTT
cdr3_aa: CASSPPAGANSPLHF
cdr3_length: 15
d_call: .
clone_size: few
v_call: TRBV18
j_call: TRBJ1-6

cdr3_nt: TGTGCCAGCAGTTCCCCTCGGGAGAAGGGTAATAATTCACCCCTCCACTTT
cdr3_aa: CASSSPREKGNNSPLHF
cdr3_length: 17
d_call: .
clone_size: .
v_call: TRBV5-4
j_call: TRBJ1-6

cdr3_nt: TGTGCCAGCAGTTTAGGGGGGTTAGGGGCAGGAAAACTGTTTTTT
cdr3_aa: CASSLGGLGAGKLFF
cdr3_length: 15
d_call: .
clone_size: .
v_call: TRBV27
j_call: TRBJ1-4

cdr3_nt: TGCGCCAGCAGCTTGGGCAGACTACAAGAGACCCAGTACTTC
cdr3_aa: CASSLGRLQETQYF
cdr3_length: 14
d_call: .
clone_size: once
v_call: TRBV5-1
j_call: TRBJ2-5

cdr3_nt: TGTGCCAGCAGTGGGAGGTCCCTCTCTGGAAACACCATATATTTT
cdr3_aa: CASSGRSLSGNTIYF
cdr3_length: 15
d_call: .
clone_size: few
v_call: TRBV6-5
j_call: TRBJ1-3

cdr3_nt: TGTGCCAGCAGTGCTTGGGGGGAAACTGAAGCTTTCTTT
cdr3_aa: CASSAWGETEAFF
cdr3_length: 13
d_call: .
clone_size: .
v_call: TRBV27
j_call: TRBJ1-1

cdr3_nt: TGTGCCAGCACCGAAACAAACAGGGAACGGACTTTCTTT
cdr3_aa: CASTETNRERTFF
cdr3_length: 13
d_call: .
clone_size: .
v_call: TRBV7-8
j_call: TRBJ1-1

cdr3_nt: TGTGCCAGCGCCCTAGAGGGCGGGGAGCTGTTTTTT
cdr3_aa: CASALEGGELFF
cdr3_length: 12
d_call: .
clone_size: .
v_call: TRBV2
j_call: TRBJ2-2

cdr3_nt: TGTGCCAGCAGGGCAGGGCTCACCGGGGAGCTGTTTTTT
cdr3_aa: CASRAGLTGELFF
cdr3_length: 13
d_call: .
clone_size: .
v_call: TRBV6-1
j_call: TRBJ2-2

cdr3_nt: TGCGCCAGCAGCTTGGGTGGAGGGAATGAAAAACTGTTTTTT
cdr3_aa: CASSLGGGNEKLFF
cdr3_length: 14
d_call: .
clone_size: .
v_call: TRBV5-1
j_call: TRBJ1-4

cdr3_nt: TGTGCCAGCTCACCGAGAAGCGGGGGCCGCTACGAGCAGTACTTC
cdr3_aa: CASSPRSGGRYEQYF
cdr3_length: 15
d_call: TRBD2
clone_size: .
v_call: TRBV18
j_call: TRBJ2-7

cdr3_nt: TGCGCCAGCAGCCCCGCGGGACAGGGAGGGGAGACCCAGTACTTC
cdr3_aa: CASSPAGQGGETQYF
cdr3_length: 15
d_call: TRBD1
clone_size: .
v_call: TRBV4-3
j_call: TRBJ2-5

cdr3_nt: TGTGCCATCAGTGAAGGGGCGGGGGTCAGCACAGATACGCAGTATTTT
cdr3_aa: CAISEGAGVSTDTQYF
cdr3_length: 16
d_call: TRBD2
clone_size: .
v_call: TRBV10-3
j_call: TRBJ2-3

cdr3_nt: TGTGCCAGCAGCGTAGACCCAGGGAACTATGGCTACACCTTC
cdr3_aa: CASSVDPGNYGYTF
cdr3_length: 14
d_call: .
clone_size: .
v_call: TRBV9
j_call: TRBJ1-2

cdr3_nt: TGTGCCAGCAGCCCCTCCGGACAGACGACAGATACGCAGTATTTT
cdr3_aa: CASSPSGQTTDTQYF
cdr3_length: 15
d_call: .
clone_size: .
v_call: TRBV9
j_call: TRBJ2-3

cdr3_nt: TGCAGCGGCGACCTAGCGGGGGGGTCCTACAATGAGCAGTTCTTC
cdr3_aa: CSGDLAGGSYNEQFF
cdr3_length: 15
d_call: TRBD2
clone_size: .
v_call: TRBV29-1
j_call: TRBJ2-1

cdr3_nt: TGTGCCAGCAGCCCAGGGGGTATTGCTGGTAATTCACCCCTCCACTTT
cdr3_aa: CASSPGGIAGNSPLHF
cdr3_length: 16
d_call: TRBD1
clone_size: medium-sized
v_call: TRBV11-3
j_call: TRBJ1-6

cdr3_nt: TGTGCCAGCAGTGGAAGGACAGGGGGCGCGGTGGTAGACCAGCCCCAGCATTTT
cdr3_aa: CASSGRTGGAVVDQPQHF
cdr3_length: 18
d_call: TRBD1
clone_size: .
v_call: TRBV6-1
j_call: TRBJ1-5

cdr3_nt: TGTGCCACCTCGACCCCCGGGACAAACTATGGCTACACCTTC
cdr3_aa: CATSTPGTNYGYTF
cdr3_length: 14
d_call: .
clone_size: .
v_call: TRBV28
j_call: TRBJ1-2

cdr3_nt: TGTGCCAGTAGTACCCGGGGGACCTACGAGCAGTACTTC
cdr3_aa: CASSTRGTYEQYF
cdr3_length: 13
d_call: .
clone_size: .
v_call: TRBV19
j_call: TRBJ2-7

cdr3_nt: TGTGCCAGCAGCTTTCTGGAGGGAGCCTATGGCTACACCTTC
cdr3_aa: CASSFLEGAYGYTF
cdr3_length: 14
d_call: .
clone_size: .
v_call: TRBV7-6
j_call: TRBJ1-2

cdr3_nt: TGTGCCAGCTCACCATACCCAGGGGAAACGGCTGAAGCTTTCTTT
cdr3_aa: CASSPYPGETAEAFF
cdr3_length: 15
d_call: .
clone_size: .
v_call: TRBV18
j_call: TRBJ1-1

cdr3_nt: TGTGCCAGCAGTTACGTCCAGGGCTCGGATTCACCCCTCCACTTT
cdr3_aa: CASSYVQGSDSPLHF
cdr3_length: 15
d_call: .
clone_size: once
v_call: TRBV6-6
j_call: TRBJ1-6

cdr3_nt: TGTGCCAGCAGCTTACGAGTCGCTAGCGGGGTCCCAGATACGCAGTATTTT
cdr3_aa: CASSLRVASGVPDTQYF
cdr3_length: 17
d_call: TRBD2
clone_size: .
v_call: TRBV13
j_call: TRBJ2-3

cdr3_nt: TGCGCCAGCAGCGGGGGGACAGGGGGCTACCAAGAGACCCAGTACTTC
cdr3_aa: CASSGGTGGYQETQYF
cdr3_length: 16
d_call: TRBD1
clone_size: .
v_call: TRBV5-1
j_call: TRBJ2-5

cdr3_nt: TGTGCCAGCAGCTTAATGCGAATTTCACCCCTCCACTTT
cdr3_aa: CASSLMRISPLHF
cdr3_length: 13
d_call: .
clone_size: few
v_call: TRBV7-2
j_call: TRBJ1-6

cdr3_nt: TGTGCCAGTAGTATATCCCGGACAGGGGGTGGCTGGAAGCTGTTTTTT
cdr3_aa: CASSISRTGGGWKLFF
cdr3_length: 16
d_call: TRBD1
clone_size: .
v_call: TRBV19
j_call: TRBJ2-2

cdr3_nt: TGTGCCAGCAGCAATAGGGGACGAGGAGCGGGGGAGTTAATCAATGAGCAGTTCTTC
cdr3_aa: CASSNRGRGAGELINEQFF
cdr3_length: 19
d_call: TRBD2
clone_size: .
v_call: TRBV2
j_call: TRBJ2-1

cdr3_nt: TGTGCCAGCGGGACAGTCAATCAGCCCCAGCATTTT
cdr3_aa: CASGTVNQPQHF
cdr3_length: 12
d_call: TRBD1
clone_size: .
v_call: TRBV27
j_call: TRBJ1-5

cdr3_nt: TGTGCCAGCAGCCAAGTTGGGGGGGGGACCTACGAGCAGTACTTC
cdr3_aa: CASSQVGGGTYEQYF
cdr3_length: 15
d_call: TRBD2
clone_size: .
v_call: TRBV4-2
j_call: TRBJ2-7

cdr3_nt: TGTGCCAGCAGTTTAGGGGGACAGCACTCTGGAAACACCATATATTTT
cdr3_aa: CASSLGGQHSGNTIYF
cdr3_length: 16
d_call: TRBD1
clone_size: .
v_call: TRBV28
j_call: TRBJ1-3

cdr3_nt: TGTGCCAGCAGGGGGGACACCATGAGCTCCTATAATTCACCCCTCCACTTT
cdr3_aa: CASRGDTMSSYNSPLHF
cdr3_length: 17
d_call: .
clone_size: .
v_call: TRBV7-9
j_call: TRBJ1-6

cdr3_nt: TGTGCCAGCAGCGTAGCTCCAGGACTCACAGATACGCAGTATTTT
cdr3_aa: CASSVAPGLTDTQYF
cdr3_length: 15
d_call: .
clone_size: .
v_call: TRBV9
j_call: TRBJ2-3

cdr3_nt: TGTGCCAGTAACGGCAGGGTGGACACTGAAGCTTTCTTT
cdr3_aa: CASNGRVDTEAFF
cdr3_length: 13
d_call: .
clone_size: .
v_call: TRBV19
j_call: TRBJ1-1

cdr3_nt: TGTGCCAGTCTCGGACAGAGAAATGAGCAGTTCTTC
cdr3_aa: CASLGQRNEQFF
cdr3_length: 12
d_call: .
clone_size: .
v_call: TRBV6-6
j_call: TRBJ2-1